This T cell receptor beta chain emerged from a study of T cells in Graves' hyperthyroidism and ophthalmopathy. Germline trimming cut 8 bases from V and 2 bases from J; bases unmatched to any gene: 5. The length of the CDR3 is 13 residues. CDR1 and CDR2 from the germline V gene are SQVTM and ANQGSEA. Researchers took RNA transcripts and amplified the TCR beta CDR3 regions from them. Using the HTBI primer set, a first-round RT-PCR was run on the TCR CDR3. TCRdb redid the calling of the multiplex PCR reads with MiXCR, one entry per CDR3 protein. This table has hundreds of thousands of distinct CDR3 sequences, roughly 32% appearing once.

The origin of this receptor is a woman between 35 and 50 years old with Graves' hyperthyroidism. This sequence joins TRBV29-1 and TRBJ2-7; 11 bases are a match to TRBD1. Sequences were obtained from blood. The CDR3 DNA reads TGCAGCTCTGGACAGGGGGCGACCTACGAGCAGTACTTC. This sequence encodes CSSGQGATYEQYF.